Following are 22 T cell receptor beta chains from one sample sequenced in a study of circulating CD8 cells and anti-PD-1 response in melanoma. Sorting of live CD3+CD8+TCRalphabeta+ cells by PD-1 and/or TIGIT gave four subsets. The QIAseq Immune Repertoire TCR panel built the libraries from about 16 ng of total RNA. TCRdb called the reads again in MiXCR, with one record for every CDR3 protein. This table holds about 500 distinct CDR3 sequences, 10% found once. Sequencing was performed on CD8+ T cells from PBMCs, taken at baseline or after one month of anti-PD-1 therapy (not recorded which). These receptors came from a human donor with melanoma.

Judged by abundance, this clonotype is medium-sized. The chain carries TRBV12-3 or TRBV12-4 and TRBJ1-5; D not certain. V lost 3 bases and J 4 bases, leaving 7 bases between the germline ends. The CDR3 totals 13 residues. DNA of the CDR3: TGTGCCAGCAGTTTCACATGGAATCAGCCCCAGCATTTT. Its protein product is CASSFTWNQPQHF.

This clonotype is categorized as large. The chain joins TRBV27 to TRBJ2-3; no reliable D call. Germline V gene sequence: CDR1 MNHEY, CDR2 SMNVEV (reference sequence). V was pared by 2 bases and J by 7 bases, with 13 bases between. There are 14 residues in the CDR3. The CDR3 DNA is TGTGCCAGCAGTTTAGGGGTCGATTTCTATACGCAGTATTTT. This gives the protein CASSLGVDFYTQYF.

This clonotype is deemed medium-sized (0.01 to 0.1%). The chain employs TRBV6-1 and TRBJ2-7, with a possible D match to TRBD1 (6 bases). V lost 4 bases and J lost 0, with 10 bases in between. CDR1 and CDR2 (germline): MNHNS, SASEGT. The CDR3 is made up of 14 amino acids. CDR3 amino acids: CASSGRDNSYEQYF. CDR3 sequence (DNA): TGTGCCAGCAGTGGCCGGGACAACTCCTACGAGCAGTACTTC.

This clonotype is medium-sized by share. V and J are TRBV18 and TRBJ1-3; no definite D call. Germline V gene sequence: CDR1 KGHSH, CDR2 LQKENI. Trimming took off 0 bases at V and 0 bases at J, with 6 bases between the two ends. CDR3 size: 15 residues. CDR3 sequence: CASSPPGGSGNTIYF. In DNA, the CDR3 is TGTGCCAGCTCACCACCAGGCGGCTCTGGAAACACCATATATTTT.

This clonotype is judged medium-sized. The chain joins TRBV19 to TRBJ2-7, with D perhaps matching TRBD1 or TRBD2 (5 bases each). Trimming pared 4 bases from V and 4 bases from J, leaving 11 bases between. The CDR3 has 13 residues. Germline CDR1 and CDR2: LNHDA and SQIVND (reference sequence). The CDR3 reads CASSTGTGYEQYF. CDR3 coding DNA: TGTGCCAGTAGTACCGGGACGGGATACGAGCAGTACTTC.

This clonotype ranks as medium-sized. CDR3 coding DNA: TGCGCCAGCAGCCAAGATAAGGGCCAGGGGGTGCCTTATCAGCCCCAGCATTTT. Protein product: CASSQDKGQGVPYQPQHF. The V and J genes are TRBV4-3 and TRBJ1-5; 7 nucleotides align to TRBD1. Per germline, CDR1 LGHNA and CDR2 YSLEER. The ends lost 0 bases at V and 5 bases at J; junction bases unmatched: 13. The CDR3 covers 18 residues.

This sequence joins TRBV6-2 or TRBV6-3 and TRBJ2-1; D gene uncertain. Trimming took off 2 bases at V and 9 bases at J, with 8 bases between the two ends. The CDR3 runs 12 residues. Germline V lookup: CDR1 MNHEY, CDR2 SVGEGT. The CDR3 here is CASSYGVFEQFF. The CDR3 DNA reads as TGTGCCAGCAGTTACGGGGTTTTTGAGCAGTTCTTC.

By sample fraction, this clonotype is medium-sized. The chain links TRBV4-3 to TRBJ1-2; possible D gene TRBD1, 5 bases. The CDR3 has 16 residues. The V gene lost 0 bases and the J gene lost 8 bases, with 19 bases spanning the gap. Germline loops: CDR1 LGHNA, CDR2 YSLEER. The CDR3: CASSQEFGAGLYGYTF. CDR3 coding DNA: TGCGCCAGCAGCCAAGAATTTGGGGCAGGGCTATACGGCTACACCTTC.

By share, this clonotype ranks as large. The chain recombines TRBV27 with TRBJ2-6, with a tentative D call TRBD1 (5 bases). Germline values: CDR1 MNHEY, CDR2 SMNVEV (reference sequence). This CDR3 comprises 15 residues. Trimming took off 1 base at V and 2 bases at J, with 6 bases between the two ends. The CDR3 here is CASSLFRAGANVLTF. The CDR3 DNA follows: TGTGCCAGCAGTTTATTCAGGGCTGGGGCCAACGTCCTGACTTTC. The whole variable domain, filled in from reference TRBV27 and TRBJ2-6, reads EAQVTQNPRYLITVTGKKLTVTCSQNMNHEYMSWYRQDPGLGLRQIYYSMNVEVTDKGDVPEGYKVSRKEKRNFPLILESPSPNQTSLYFCASSLFRAGANVLTFGAGSRLTVL.

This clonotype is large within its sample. CDR3 amino acids: CASSLIYEQYF. The CDR3 bases are TGTGCCAGCAGTTTAATCTACGAGCAGTACTTC. V gene TRBV27 combines with J gene TRBJ2-7, with D hard to call. This CDR3 is built from 11 residues. Trimming pared 2 bases from V and 3 bases from J, leaving 2 bases between. Germline CDR1 MNHEY, CDR2 SMNVEV (reference sequence).

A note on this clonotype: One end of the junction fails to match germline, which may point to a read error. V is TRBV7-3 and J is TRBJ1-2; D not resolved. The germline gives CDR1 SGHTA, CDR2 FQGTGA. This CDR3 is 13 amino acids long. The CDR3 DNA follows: TGTGCCAGCAGCTTAGGGCTGGTCTATGGCTTCACCTTC. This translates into CASSLGLVYGFTF.

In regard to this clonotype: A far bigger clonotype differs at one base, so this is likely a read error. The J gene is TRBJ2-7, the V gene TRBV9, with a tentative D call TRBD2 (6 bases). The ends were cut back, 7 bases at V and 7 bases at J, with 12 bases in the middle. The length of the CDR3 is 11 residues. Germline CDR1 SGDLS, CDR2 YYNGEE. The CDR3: CASGGMKEQYF. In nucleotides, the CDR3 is TGTGCCAGCGGGGGGATGAAGGAGCAGTACTTC.

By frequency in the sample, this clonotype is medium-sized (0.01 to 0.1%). The CDR3 spells CASSRSFISYEQYF. DNA of the CDR3: TGTGCCAGCAGTAGGAGTTTCATTTCCTACGAGCAGTACTTC. J is TRBJ2-7 and V is TRBV28; D uncertain. The V gene lost 5 bases and the J gene lost 1 base, with 12 bases spanning the gap. The CDR3 has 14 residues. The germline gives CDR1 MDHEN, CDR2 SYDVKM. Supplemented by reference TRBV28 and TRBJ2-7, the full variable domain reads DVKVTQSSRYLVKRTGEKVFLECVQDMDHENMFWYRQDPGLGLRLIYFSYDVKMKEKGDIPEGYSVSREKKERFSLILESASTNQTSMYLCASSRSFISYEQYFGPGTRLTVT.

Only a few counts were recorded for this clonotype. CDR3 sequence reads: CASNHRANQPQHF. CDR3 nucleotide sequence: TGTGCCAGTAACCACCGGGCCAATCAGCCCCAGCATTTT. The chain recombines TRBV19 with TRBJ1-5; D unclear. Trimming removed 7 bases at V and 3 bases at J, with 10 bases between. Germline V lookup: CDR1 LNHDA, CDR2 SQIVND (reference sequence). The CDR3 runs 13 residues.

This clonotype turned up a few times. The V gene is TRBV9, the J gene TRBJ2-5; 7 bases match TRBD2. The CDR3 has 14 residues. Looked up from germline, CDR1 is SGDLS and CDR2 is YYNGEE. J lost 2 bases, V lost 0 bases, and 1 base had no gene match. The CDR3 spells CASSVAGGQETQYF. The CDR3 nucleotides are TGTGCCAGCAGCGTAGCCGGGGGGCAAGAGACCCAGTACTTC. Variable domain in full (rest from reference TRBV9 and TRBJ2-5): DSGVTQTPKHLITATGQRVTLRCSPRSGDLSVYWYQQSLDQGLQFLIQYYNGEERAKGNILERFSAQQFPDLHSELNLSSLELGDSALYFCASSVAGGQETQYFGPGTRLLVL.

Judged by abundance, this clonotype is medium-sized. CDR3 sequence (DNA): TGTGCCATCAGTGAGGGGGTGCAGGGGACTATCTCCACAGATACGCAGTATTTT. This sequence encodes CAISEGVQGTISTDTQYF. This rearrangement joins TRBV10-3 to TRBJ2-3; D is possibly TRBD2 (7 bases). The germline gives CDR1 ENHRY, CDR2 SYGVKD. This CDR3 comprises 18 residues. V lost 2 bases to trimming and J lost 2 bases, with 20 bases between them.

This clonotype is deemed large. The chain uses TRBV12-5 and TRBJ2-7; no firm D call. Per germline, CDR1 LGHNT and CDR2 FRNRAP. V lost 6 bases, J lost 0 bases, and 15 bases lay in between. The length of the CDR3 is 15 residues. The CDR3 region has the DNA TGTGCTAGTGGCACCACTGTCGACGGCTCCTACGAGCAGTACTTC. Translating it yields CASGTTVDGSYEQYF.

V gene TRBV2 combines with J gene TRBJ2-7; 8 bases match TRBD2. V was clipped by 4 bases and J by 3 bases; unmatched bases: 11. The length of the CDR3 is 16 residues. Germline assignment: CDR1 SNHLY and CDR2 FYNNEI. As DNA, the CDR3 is TGTGCCAGCAGTGGAGGATTGGCCAGCGGGGGCTACGAGCAGTACTTC. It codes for CASSGGLASGGYEQYF.

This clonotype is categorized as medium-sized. The CDR3 protein is CSANDRETISSYNSPLHF. CDR3 nucleotides: TGCAGTGCTAATGACAGGGAAACCATCAGCTCCTATAATTCACCCCTCCACTTT. The V call is TRBV20-1, the J call TRBJ1-6; 7 bases fit TRBD1. CDR3 length: 18 amino acids. V lost 4 bases, J lost 0 bases, and 12 bases stayed unmatched. Germline V gene sequence: CDR1 DFQATT, CDR2 SNEGSKA (reference sequence).

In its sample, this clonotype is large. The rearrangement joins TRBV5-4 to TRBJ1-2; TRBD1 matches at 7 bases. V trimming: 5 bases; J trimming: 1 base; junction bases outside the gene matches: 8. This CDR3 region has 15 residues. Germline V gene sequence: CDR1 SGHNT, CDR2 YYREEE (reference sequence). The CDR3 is CASSSQGVFNYGYTF. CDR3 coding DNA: TGTGCCAGCAGTTCTCAGGGGGTTTTTAACTATGGCTACACCTTC.

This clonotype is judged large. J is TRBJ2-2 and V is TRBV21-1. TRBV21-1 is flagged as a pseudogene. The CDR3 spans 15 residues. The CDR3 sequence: CASSKAWRNTGELFF. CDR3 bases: TGTGCCAGCAGCAAAGCATGGAGGAACACCGGGGAGCTGTTTTTT.

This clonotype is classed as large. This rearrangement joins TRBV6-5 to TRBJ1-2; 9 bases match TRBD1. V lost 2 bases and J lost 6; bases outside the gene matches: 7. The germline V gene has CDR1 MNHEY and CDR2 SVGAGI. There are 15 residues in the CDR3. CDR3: CASSYATGGTDGYTF. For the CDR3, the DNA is TGTGCCAGCAGTTACGCGACAGGGGGAACAGATGGCTACACCTTC.